This record looks at one T cell receptor (beta chain) sequence and its context. As yet, its antigen is unknown. This entry is derived from a study of persistence of HIV-infected CD4 T cells. Study summary: The sample holds CD4+ T cells responsive to CMV or HIV-1 Gag. A couple of participants gave one leukapheresis sample; others gave up to about 180 mL blood repeatedly.

Findings and caveats of the study: CMV- and Gag-responding cells had lower TCRbeta richness than CD3/CD28-responding cells.

Sequencing used immunoSEQ version 4 in survey mode. Assay used: immunoSEQ multiplex PCR; TCRdb lists only in-frame clones, some missing. This sample carries 30,000 to 45,000 clones, about 85% of them seen once, and the ten largest clones take 1.5% to 2%. CDR1 and CDR2 (germline): MNHNS, SASEGT. Trimming cost V 3 bases and J 5 bases, with 19 bases left between them. This CDR3 is built from 17 residues. Stimulation used approximately 9.5 ug/mL lysate from CMV-infected fibroblasts. Sorted nonresponding memory CD4+ T cells were CD40L-negative, CD69-negative, CD45RO-high. The sample consisted of CD4+ T cells sorted from PBMCs after roughly 17-hour stimulation, taken from a patient who received antiretroviral therapy. This TCR was sampled from an adult man with HIV who was CMV-seropositive. The gene calls are TRBV6-1 and TRBJ2-2; perhaps TRBD2 as D (5 bases). The CDR3 spells CASSDFPAGRRTGELFF. CDR3 sequence (DNA): TGTGCCAGCAGTGACTTCCCGGCAGGACGGAGGACCGGGGAGCTGTTTTTT.